A selection of T cell receptor beta chains follows, all from one sample in a study of spatial heterogeneity in lung cancer. Using its own MiXCR run on the 5' RACE reads, TCRdb lists one record per CDR3 protein. The sample holds about 120,000 distinct CDR3 sequences, approximately 12% seen once. This material consisted of PBMCs, taken at follow-up. The receptor source for this set is a male donor with early-stage non-small cell lung cancer. The CDR3 runs from the conserved cysteine through the conserved F or W. A D gene is named only where the DNA matches it firmly. A clone size is listed for some rows: how often the clone was seen (once, few, many), or a class if it is expanded.

clone size	CDR3 length	V gene	J gene	D gene	CDR3 DNA	CDR3 protein
-	17	TRBV9	TRBJ2-4	-	TGTGCCAGCAGCGTAGATCAGGGAGCGGCGGCCAAAAACATTCAGTACTTC	CASSVDQGAAAKNIQYF
many	15	TRBV5-5	TRBJ1-4	-	TGTGCCAGCAGCGGAGCAGGGTCCCATAATGAAAAACTGTTTTTT	CASSGAGSHNEKLFF
many	13	TRBV2	TRBJ2-7	-	TGTGCCAGCAGAGAGACAGCCTCCTACGAGCAGTACTTC	CASRETASYEQYF
-	17	TRBV7-8	TRBJ1-2	-	TGTGCCAGCAGCTTAGCGGTGGGGGCCCAAGCTAACTATGGCTACACCTTC	CASSLAVGAQANYGYTF
few	17	TRBV6-5	TRBJ1-6	-	TGTGCCAGCAGTTACTCGAGACAGGCAAATCATAATTCACCCCTCCACTTT	CASSYSRQANHNSPLHF
-	14	TRBV6-6	TRBJ1-1	TRBD1	TGTGCCAGCACCCGGGACAGGGCGAACACTGAAGCTTTCTTT	CASTRDRANTEAFF
-	15	TRBV7-8	TRBJ1-6	-	TGTGCCAGCAGCTTAGCGCCAGGGAGGAATTCACCCCTCCACTTT	CASSLAPGRNSPLHF
many	15	TRBV7-9	TRBJ1-1	-	TGTGCCAGCAGCCCGCCAGGGAGTAGTGGTCCTGAAGCTTTCTTT	CASSPPGSSGPEAFF
few	15	TRBV7-9	TRBJ2-7	TRBD2	TGTGCCAGCAGCTTGACTAGCGGGGATCCCTACGAGCAGTACTTC	CASSLTSGDPYEQYF
few	14	TRBV4-1	TRBJ2-3	TRBD2	TGCGCCAGCAGCCAGCGGGAGCTGGAAGATACGCAGTATTTT	CASSQRELEDTQYF
many	14	TRBV29-1	TRBJ2-3	-	TGCAGCGTTCCTCCGGCTGATCGCACAGATACGCAGTATTTT	CSVPPADRTDTQYF
few	13	TRBV10-3	TRBJ1-1	-	TGTGCCATCAGTGACTCCAGGAACACTGAAGCTTTCTTT	CAISDSRNTEAFF
-	15	TRBV20-1	TRBJ2-7	TRBD2	TGCAGTGCTAGAGGGGGACTAGCGGTAAATTACGAGCAGTACTTC	CSARGGLAVNYEQYF
-	15	TRBV9	TRBJ2-1	TRBD1	TGTGCCAGCAGCGTAATCGGGACAGGGTCCAATGAGCAGTTCTTC	CASSVIGTGSNEQFF
-	14	TRBV6-5	TRBJ1-4	TRBD1	TGTGCCAGCAGTTGGGACAGGATTAATGAAAAACTGTTTTTT	CASSWDRINEKLFF
-	13	TRBV7-9	TRBJ1-1	-	TGTGCCAGCAGCTTAGATTTGGGTACTGAAGCTTTCTTT	CASSLDLGTEAFF
few	15	TRBV3-1	TRBJ1-6	-	TGTGCCAGCAGCCAAGTAGGGACGCGAAATTCACCCCTCCACTTT	CASSQVGTRNSPLHF
many	17	TRBV4-2	TRBJ2-7	-	TGTGCCAGCAGCCAAGAAGGGGATTCCCGGATTGCCTACGAGCAGTACTTC	CASSQEGDSRIAYEQYF
-	12	TRBV27	TRBJ2-3	-	TGTGCCAGCAGTTTAACTGGTAATACGCAGTATTTT	CASSLTGNTQYF
many	13	TRBV29-1	TRBJ2-1	TRBD1	TGCAGCGTTGGACAGGGAACCTACAATGAGCAGTTCTTC	CSVGQGTYNEQFF
-	15	TRBV4-3	TRBJ1-6	TRBD1	TGCGCCAGCAGCCAATGGACAGGGGAGAATTCACCCCTCCACTTT	CASSQWTGENSPLHF
few	15	TRBV6-6	TRBJ1-4	TRBD1	TGTGCCAGCAGTACCAACAGGGGTACTAATGAAAAACTGTTTTTT	CASSTNRGTNEKLFF
many	17	TRBV7-3	TRBJ2-2	-	TGTGCCAGCAGTCTGCGCGCGGTGCGGGTCGGCGACGGGGAGCTGTTTTTT	CASSLRAVRVGDGELFF
once	14	TRBV20-1	TRBJ2-7	TRBD1	TGCAGTGCCACCGGACAGGGCAGCTCCTACGAGCAGTACTTC	CSATGQGSSYEQYF
-	14	TRBV12-3/TRBV12-4	TRBJ1-6	-	TGTGCCAGCAGTTTTGGCAGAAATAATTCACCCCTCCACTTT	CASSFGRNNSPLHF
-	16	TRBV5-6	TRBJ2-6	-	TGTGCCAGCAGCCGACCCGCCCCTCGTGGGGCCAACGTCCTGACTTTC	CASSRPAPRGANVLTF
many	11	TRBV29-1	TRBJ2-7	TRBD1	TGCAGCGTGGGACAGGACTACGAGCAGTACTTC	CSVGQDYEQYF
-	15	TRBV20-1	TRBJ2-1	-	TGCAGTGCTAGAGCGGGGGATCGCTCCTACAATGAGCAGTTCTTC	CSARAGDRSYNEQFF
few	15	TRBV25-1	TRBJ1-3	-	TGTGCCAGCAGTGAAATTAGCGTAACTGGAAACACCATATATTTT	CASSEISVTGNTIYF
-	13	TRBV10-3	TRBJ2-7	TRBD1	TGTGCCATCAGTTCCGGGACAGAGGACGAGCAGTACTTC	CAISSGTEDEQYF
-	16	TRBV29-1	TRBJ1-3	TRBD1	TGCAGCGTTGTAGGGACAGGCTATAGCTCTGGAAACACCATATATTTT	CSVVGTGYSSGNTIYF
-	15	TRBV11-1	TRBJ1-1	-	TGTGCCAGCAGCTTATACGGGGCTTTGAACACTGAAGCTTTCTTT	CASSLYGALNTEAFF
-	13	TRBV7-9	TRBJ1-4	-	TGTGCCAGCAGCCCCCGACAGTACGAAAAACTGTTTTTT	CASSPRQYEKLFF
few	16	TRBV20-1	TRBJ1-6	-	TGCAGTGCTAGAGATCCTAGCACAGGAGTCGATTCACCCCTCCACTTT	CSARDPSTGVDSPLHF
many	13	TRBV7-9	TRBJ2-5	-	TGTGCCAGCAGCTTCGGGACCCGCGAGACCCAGTACTTC	CASSFGTRETQYF
-	15	TRBV5-6	TRBJ1-5	-	TGTGCCAGCAGCTTGTTCAGGGGCTACAATCAGCCCCAGCATTTT	CASSLFRGYNQPQHF
many	15	TRBV27	TRBJ2-5	TRBD1	TGTGCCAGCAGTTTCAGGCTAGGGGGCCTTGAGACCCAGTACTTC	CASSFRLGGLETQYF
few	11	TRBV2	TRBJ1-5	-	TGTGCCAGCAGTGAATTCGAGCCCCAGCATTTT	CASSEFEPQHF
-	15	TRBV28	TRBJ1-3	-	TGTGCCAGCAGTCCCGGGAGGGGGGCAGGAAACACCATATATTTT	CASSPGRGAGNTIYF
-	15	TRBV9	TRBJ2-2	-	TGTGCCAGCAGCGTAGAAGGGACAAGCACCGGGGAGCTGTTTTTT	CASSVEGTSTGELFF
-	15	TRBV28	TRBJ1-1	TRBD1	TGTGCCAGCAGTCACAGGGGTAAGGGTCTAACTGAAGCTTTCTTT	CASSHRGKGLTEAFF
-	15	TRBV10-3	TRBJ2-3	-	TGTGCCATCAGTGAGGTTATGGGCAGCGGAGATACGCAGTATTTT	CAISEVMGSGDTQYF
many	15	TRBV3-1	TRBJ1-2	-	TGTGCCAGCAGCCCACGGGTCGCCGGGAACTATGGCTACACCTTC	CASSPRVAGNYGYTF